This T cell receptor (beta chain) was sequenced in a study of human T cells and chemical hapten exposure. Attachment of unique molecular identifiers to individual cDNA molecules was performed in the library. MiXCR, run by TCRdb on the RACE reads, gives a single entry per CDR3 protein. The data hold roughly 380,000 distinct CDR3 sequences, with about 6% observed a single time. This clonotype has at least ten counts. CDR3 length: 14 amino acids. Losses at the gene ends were 6 bases for V and 4 bases for J; bases not matched to a gene: 7. CDR1 SQVTM and CDR2 ANQGSEA come from the germline V gene. Noted time point: patch test 2, 6 weeks after DPC sensitization. Noted treatment: therapeutic diphenylcyclopropenone sensitization with weekly scalp DPC.

The specimen was whole blood, collected in connection with sensitization to the hapten diphenylcyclopropenone (DPC). The TCR comes from a woman younger than 35 with alopecia areata. Some clones in this sample may be carry-over from other donors' samples. This chain connects TRBV29-1 to TRBJ2-3; 10 nucleotides align to TRBD1. The CDR3 region is CSVGTGVVADTQYF. CDR3 nucleotide sequence: TGCAGCGTCGGGACAGGGGTGGTGGCAGATACGCAGTATTTT.